The next 12 T cell receptor beta chains were all read from a single sample in a study of cytomegalovirus exposure and HLA in healthy donors. Generated by immunoSEQ multiplex PCR, the TCRdb table keeps only in-frame clones and is missing some. The profile shows some 76,000 clones, about 94% of them singletons. What was sequenced was PBMCs. The receptors derive from a woman under 30 in good health and CMV-seronegative.

Comments on this clone: The junction shows a germline mismatch at one end, possibly a read error. The chain has TRBV7-9 and TRBJ1-6, with a weak D call TRBD1 (5 bases). The CDR3 totals 15 residues. Germline assignment: CDR1 SEHNR and CDR2 FQNEAQ (reference sequence). The CDR3 DNA reads TGTGCCAGCACCTTATGGGGGGACTCAAATTCACCCCTCCACTTT. It translates to CASTLWGDSNSPLHF.

This chain joins TRBV27 and TRBJ2-1; D is perhaps TRBD1 (7 bases). The germline V gene encodes CDR1 MNHEY and CDR2 SMNVEV (reference sequence). The CDR3 has 17 amino acids. V shed 3 bases and J shed 8 bases, with 23 bases lying between them. The CDR3 DNA is TGTGCCAGCAGTTTCAACCCCGGGACGTCCAGGGGGGATGAGCAGTTCTTC. It translates to CASSFNPGTSRGDEQFF.

This sequence joins TRBV19 and TRBJ1-2, with 7 bases aligning to TRBD1. V lost 3 bases, J lost 5 bases, and 12 bases stayed unmatched. The CDR3 length is 16 residues. Germline lookup yields CDR1 LNHDA and CDR2 SQIVND (reference sequence). The CDR3 DNA reads as TGTGCCAGTAGTATCTGGTCAGGGGGATTGGGGTATGGCTACACCTTC. Its translation: CASSIWSGGLGYGYTF.

The V and J genes are TRBV19 and TRBJ2-1, with 7 bases aligning to TRBD1. There are 14 residues in the CDR3. The germline V gene encodes CDR1 LNHDA and CDR2 SQIVND (reference sequence). V lost 5 bases to trimming and J lost 7 bases; unmatched junction nucleotides: 8. This chain's CDR3 is CASSYRGNHNEQFF. CDR3 DNA sequence: TGTGCCAGTAGTTACAGGGGAAATCATAATGAGCAGTTCTTC. The whole variable domain, filled in from reference TRBV19 and TRBJ2-1, reads DGGITQSPKYLFRKEGQNVTLSCEQNLNHDAMYWYRQDPGQGLRLIYYSQIVNDFQKGDIAEGYSVSREKKESFPLTVTSAQKNPTAFYLCASSYRGNHNEQFFGPGTRLTVL.

The CDR3 DNA follows: TGCAGCGTTGCCAGGGGCGCTAACTATGGCTACACCTTC. It encodes CSVARGANYGYTF. The genes are TRBV29-1 and TRBJ1-2; possibly TRBD1 for D (6 bases). Germline V gives CDR1 SQVTM, CDR2 ANQGSEA. The CDR3 covers 13 residues. V lost 4 bases and J 0 bases, leaving 9 bases between the germline ends.

The chain's CDR3 is CASSLEADLYEQYF. The CDR3 nucleotides are TGTGCCAGCAGCTTAGAAGCGGATCTCTACGAGCAGTACTTC. The chain combines TRBV11-2 with TRBJ2-7; TRBD2 might be the D (5 bases). The CDR3 has 14 residues. Germline V gene sequence: CDR1 SGHAT, CDR2 FQNNGV. V was trimmed by 0 bases and J by 3 bases, leaving 9 bases between them. Full variable domain (remainder filled in from reference TRBV11-2 and TRBJ2-7): EAGVAQSPRYKIIEKRQSVAFWCNPISGHATLYWYQQILGQGPKLLIQFQNNGVVDDSQLPKDRFSAERLKGVDSTLKIQPAKLEDSAVYLCASSLEADLYEQYFGPGTRLTVT.

This clone was recorded only once. This rearrangement joins TRBV30 to TRBJ2-7, with D perhaps TRBD2 (5 bases). V shed 2 bases and J shed 3 bases, with 14 bases lying between them. Per germline, CDR1 GTSNPN and CDR2 SVGIG (reference sequence). The CDR3 covers 14 residues. CDR3 nucleotides: TGTGCCTGGAGTAAGAGGCTGAGGGTCTACGAGCAGTACTTC. It yields the protein CAWSKRLRVYEQYF.

J is TRBJ1-1 and V is TRBV14; 8 bases line up with TRBD1. Germline V lookup: CDR1 SGHDN, CDR2 FVKESK. The CDR3 extends over 15 amino acids. With V trimmed by 4 bases and J by 4 bases, 8 bases remained unmatched. The CDR3 loop is CASSRTRTGSTEAFF. For the CDR3, the DNA is TGTGCCAGCAGCCGAACCCGGACAGGGAGCACTGAAGCTTTCTTT.

The chain is built from TRBV9 and TRBJ2-3, with a weak D call TRBD1 (5 bases). CDR1 is SGDLS and CDR2 is YYNGEE in the germline V gene. The CDR3 spans 16 residues. V shed 0 bases and J shed 2 bases, with 13 bases lying between them. The CDR3 loop reads CASSVEWGGSTDTQYF. The CDR3 region has the DNA TGTGCCAGCAGCGTAGAGTGGGGCGGCTCCACAGATACGCAGTATTTT.

The chain combines TRBV28 with TRBJ1-2; D is undetermined. Between the trimmed V and J ends, which lost 6 bases and 7 bases, there was a span of 9 bases. This CDR3 comprises 11 residues. The V gene's germline CDR1 is MDHEN and CDR2 SYDVKM. CDR3 DNA: TGTGCCAGCAGCTCGGTGCGTGGCTACACCTTC. Its translation is CASSSVRGYTF.

The chain employs TRBV5-1 and TRBJ2-5, with 8 bases fitting TRBD2. The CDR3 length is 14 residues. CDR1 and CDR2 (germline): SGHRS, YFSETQ. J lost 4 bases, V lost 5 bases, and 7 bases had no gene match. The CDR3 loop is CASRSGGPLETQYF. For the CDR3, the DNA is TGCGCCAGCAGATCGGGGGGGCCCTTAGAGACCCAGTACTTC.

The gene calls are TRBV19 and TRBJ1-5; D unclear. This CDR3 region has 14 residues. Trimming removed 7 bases at V and 0 bases at J, with 10 bases between. The germline CDR1 and CDR2 sequences are LNHDA and SQIVND (reference sequence). The CDR3 sequence is CASKNRNSNQPQHF. CDR3 coding DNA: TGTGCCAGTAAAAACAGAAATAGCAATCAGCCCCAGCATTTT.